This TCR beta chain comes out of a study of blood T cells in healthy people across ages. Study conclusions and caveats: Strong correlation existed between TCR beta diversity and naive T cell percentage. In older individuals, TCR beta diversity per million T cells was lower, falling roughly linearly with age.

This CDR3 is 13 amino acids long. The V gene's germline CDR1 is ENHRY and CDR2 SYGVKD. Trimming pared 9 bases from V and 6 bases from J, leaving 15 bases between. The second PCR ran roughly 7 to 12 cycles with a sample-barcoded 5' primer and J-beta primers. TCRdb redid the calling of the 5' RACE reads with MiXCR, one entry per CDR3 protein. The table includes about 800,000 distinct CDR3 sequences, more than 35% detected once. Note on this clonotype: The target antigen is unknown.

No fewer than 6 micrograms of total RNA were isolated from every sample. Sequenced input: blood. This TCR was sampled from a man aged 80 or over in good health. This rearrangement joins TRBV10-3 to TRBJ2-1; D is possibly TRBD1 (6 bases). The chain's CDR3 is CAIDAGTPNEQFF. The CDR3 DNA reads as TGTGCCATTGACGCCGGGACACCCAATGAGCAGTTCTTC.